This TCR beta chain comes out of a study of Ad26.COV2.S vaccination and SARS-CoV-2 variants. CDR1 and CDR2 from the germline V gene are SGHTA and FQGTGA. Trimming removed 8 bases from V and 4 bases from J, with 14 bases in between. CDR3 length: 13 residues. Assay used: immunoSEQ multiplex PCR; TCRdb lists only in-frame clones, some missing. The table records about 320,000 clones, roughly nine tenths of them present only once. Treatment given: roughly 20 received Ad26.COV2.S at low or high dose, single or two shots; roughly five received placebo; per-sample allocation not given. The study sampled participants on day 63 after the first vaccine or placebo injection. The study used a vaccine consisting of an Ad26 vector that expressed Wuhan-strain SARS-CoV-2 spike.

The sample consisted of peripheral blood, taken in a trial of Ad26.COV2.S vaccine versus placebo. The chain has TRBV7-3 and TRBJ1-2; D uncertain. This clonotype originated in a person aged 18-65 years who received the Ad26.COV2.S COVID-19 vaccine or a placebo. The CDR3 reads CASGEGPFYGYTF. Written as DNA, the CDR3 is TGTGCCAGCGGGGAAGGACCATTCTATGGCTACACCTTC.